This T cell receptor beta chain was obtained from a study of OX40 agonist ivuxolimab in advanced cancers. TCRdb's table, derived via immunoSEQ multiplex PCR, lists solely in-frame clones and lacks some. The profile shows 55,000 to 70,000 clones, around 90% of them singletons. V shed 4 bases, J shed 7 bases, and the junction held 10 bases outside the gene matches. This CDR3 is 15 amino acids long. CDR1 SGHVS and CDR2 FNYEAQ come from the germline V gene. Broader study findings: At 0.1 to 3.0 mg/kg and by week 6, CD4+ and CD8+ T cells in the blood had expanded clonally.

In regard to this clone: The antigen is undetermined.

Specimen: CD4+ or CD8+ T cells sorted from blood, collected in a trial of the OX40 agonist ivuxolimab. The V and J genes are TRBV7-6 and TRBJ2-1; TRBD2 matches at 7 bases. The TCR originated in an adult with an advanced solid tumor such as melanoma, head and neck, liver or kidney cancer. DNA for the CDR3: TGTGCCAGCAGCTCAGGGAGGGGAGTAAGGAATGAGCAGTTCTTC. Translated: CASSSGRGVRNEQFF. The variable domain in full, completed from reference TRBV7-6 and TRBJ2-1, reads GAGVSQSPRYKVTKRGQDVALRCDPISGHVSLYWYRQALGQGPEFLTYFNYEAQQDKSGLPNDRFSAERPEGSISTLTIQRTEQRDSAMYRCASSSGRGVRNEQFFGPGTRLTVL.